This T cell receptor beta chain appears in the sequencing data of a study of control samples from healthy donors and cancer patients. The CDR3 totals 14 residues. Looked up from germline, CDR1 is SGHRS and CDR2 is YFSETQ. V lost 2 bases and J lost 2, with 11 bases in between. Sequencing was performed with immunoSEQ multiplex PCR; in TCRdb, only in-frame clones are kept and a portion is missing. The table has about 160,000 clones, roughly 95% seen once; the top ten hold under 1.2%. This sequence joins TRBV5-1 and TRBJ2-7, with D possibly being TRBD2 (5 bases). Sequenced: blood. This receptor was identified in a woman in her 30s in good health. CDR3 sequence reads: CASSLVGSAYEQYF. The CDR3 nucleotides are TGCGCCAGCAGCTTAGTTGGGAGTGCCTACGAGCAGTACTTC.